This T cell receptor (beta chain) was recovered during a study of blood T cell repertoires in COVID-19. Overall study context: The recovered donors of Cohort 3 showed two negative PCRs, clearance, or symptom resolution.

Germline V gives CDR1 SGHAT, CDR2 FQNNGV. The CDR3 spans 14 residues. Unmatched junction bases numbered 6, after V lost 2 bases and J lost 5 bases. Recruits, aged roughly 18 to 95 years, lived in 25 or so US areas. Method: immunoSEQ multiplex PCR; TCRdb's copy keeps in-frame clones and lacks some. The data show roughly 200,000 clones, with less than 90% seen just once and 3% to 3.5% held by the top ten. Sequencing was carried out using PBMCs or T cells enriched from blood (not recorded which). The V call is TRBV11-2, the J call TRBJ2-7, with 7 bases aligning to TRBD1. The receptor comes from a woman between 45 and 65 years old in a cohort exposed to, infected with or recovered from COVID-19 (not recorded which). CDR3 loop: CASSLTTGDNEQYF. The CDR3, as DNA: TGTGCCAGCAGCTTAACAACAGGGGATAACGAGCAGTACTTC.